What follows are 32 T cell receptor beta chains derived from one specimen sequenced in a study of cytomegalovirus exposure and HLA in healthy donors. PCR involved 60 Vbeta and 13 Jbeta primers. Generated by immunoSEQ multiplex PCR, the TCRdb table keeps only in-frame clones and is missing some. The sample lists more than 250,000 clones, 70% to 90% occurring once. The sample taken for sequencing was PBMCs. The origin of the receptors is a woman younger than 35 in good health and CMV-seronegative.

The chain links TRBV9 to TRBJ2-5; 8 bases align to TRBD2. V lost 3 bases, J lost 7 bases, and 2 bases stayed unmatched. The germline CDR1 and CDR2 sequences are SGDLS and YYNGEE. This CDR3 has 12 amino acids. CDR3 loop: CASSGGGWTQYF. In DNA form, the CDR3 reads TGTGCCAGCAGCGGCGGGGGGTGGACCCAGTACTTC.

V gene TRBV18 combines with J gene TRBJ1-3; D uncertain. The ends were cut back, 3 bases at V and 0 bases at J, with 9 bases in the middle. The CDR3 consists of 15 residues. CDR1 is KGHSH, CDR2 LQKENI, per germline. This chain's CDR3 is CASSPVLSSGNTIYF. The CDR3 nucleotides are TGTGCCAGCTCACCGGTCCTGAGCTCTGGAAACACCATATATTTT.

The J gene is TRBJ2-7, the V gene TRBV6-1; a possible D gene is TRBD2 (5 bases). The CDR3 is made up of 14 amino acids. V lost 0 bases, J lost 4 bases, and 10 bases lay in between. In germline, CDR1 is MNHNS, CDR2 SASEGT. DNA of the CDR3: TGTGCCAGCAGTGAAGCTGATGAGGGTTACGAGCAGTACTTC. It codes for CASSEADEGYEQYF.

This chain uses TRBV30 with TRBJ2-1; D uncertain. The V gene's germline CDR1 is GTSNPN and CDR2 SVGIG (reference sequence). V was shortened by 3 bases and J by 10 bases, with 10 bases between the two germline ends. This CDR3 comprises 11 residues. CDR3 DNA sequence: TGTGCCTGGAGGATGGCTTGGGAGCAGTTCTTC. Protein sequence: CAWRMAWEQFF.

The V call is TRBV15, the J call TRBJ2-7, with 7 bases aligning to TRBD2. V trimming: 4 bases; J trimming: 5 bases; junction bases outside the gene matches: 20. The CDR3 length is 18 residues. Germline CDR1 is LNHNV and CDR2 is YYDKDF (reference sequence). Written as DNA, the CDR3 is TGTGCCACCAGCAAGAGGTTGAGCGGGGATCCGCGTTTGGACGAGCAGTACTTC. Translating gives CATSKRLSGDPRLDEQYF.

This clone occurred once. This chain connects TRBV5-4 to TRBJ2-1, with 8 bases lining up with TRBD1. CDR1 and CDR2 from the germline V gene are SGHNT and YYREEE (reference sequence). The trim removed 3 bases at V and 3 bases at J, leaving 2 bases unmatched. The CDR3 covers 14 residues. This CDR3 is CASSSGGFYNEQFF. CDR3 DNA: TGTGCCAGCAGCTCAGGGGGCTTCTACAATGAGCAGTTCTTC.

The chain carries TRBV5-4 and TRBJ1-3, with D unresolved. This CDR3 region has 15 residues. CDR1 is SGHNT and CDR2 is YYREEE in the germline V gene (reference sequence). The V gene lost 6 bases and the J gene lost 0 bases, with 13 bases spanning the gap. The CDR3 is CASNKVRFSGNTIYF. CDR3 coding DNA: TGTGCCAGCAACAAAGTCAGGTTCTCTGGAAACACCATATATTTT.

Here the CDR3 reads CASSPHRVQETQYF. The CDR3 DNA reads as TGTGCCAGCAGCCCCCACAGGGTCCAAGAGACCCAGTACTTC. The chain joins TRBV7-8 to TRBJ2-5, with a weak D call TRBD1 (6 bases). CDR1 is SGHVS, CDR2 FQNEAQ, per germline. V was cut by 5 bases and J by 1 base, with 11 bases left in between. This CDR3 has 14 amino acids.

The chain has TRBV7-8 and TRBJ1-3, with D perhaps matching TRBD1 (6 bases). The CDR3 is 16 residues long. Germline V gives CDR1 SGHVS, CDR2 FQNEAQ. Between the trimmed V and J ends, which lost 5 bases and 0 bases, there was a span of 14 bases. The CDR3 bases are TGTGCCAGCAGCCACGGGACACCAAGCTCTGGAAACACCATATATTTT. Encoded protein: CASSHGTPSSGNTIYF. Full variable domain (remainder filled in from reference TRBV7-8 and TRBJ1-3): GAGVSQSPRYKVAKRGQDVALRCDPISGHVSLFWYQQALGQGPEFLTYFQNEAQLDKSGLPSDRFFAERPEGSVSTLKIQRTQQEDSAVYLCASSHGTPSSGNTIYFGEGSWLTVV.

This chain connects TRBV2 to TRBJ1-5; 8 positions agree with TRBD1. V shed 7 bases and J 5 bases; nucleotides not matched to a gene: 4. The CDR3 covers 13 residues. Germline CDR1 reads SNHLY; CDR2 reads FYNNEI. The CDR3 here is CASTGTGYQPQHF. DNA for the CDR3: TGTGCCAGCACCGGGACAGGATATCAGCCCCAGCATTTT.

CDR3 bases: TGTGCCAGCAGCCAATACAGCTGGGGAAACACCATATATTTT. Amino acid sequence: CASSQYSWGNTIYF. The chain uses TRBV14 and TRBJ1-3; D not certain. Germline CDR1 reads SGHDN; CDR2 reads FVKESK. V shed 2 bases and J shed 4 bases, with 9 bases lying between them. This CDR3 is built from 14 residues.

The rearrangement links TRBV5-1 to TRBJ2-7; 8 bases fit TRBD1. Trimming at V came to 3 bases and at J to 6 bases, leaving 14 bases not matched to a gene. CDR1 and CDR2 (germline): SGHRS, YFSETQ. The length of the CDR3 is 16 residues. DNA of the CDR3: TGCGCCAGCAGCTCGGGGCAGGGGGCGCGTATGAGCGAGCAGTACTTC. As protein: CASSSGQGARMSEQYF.

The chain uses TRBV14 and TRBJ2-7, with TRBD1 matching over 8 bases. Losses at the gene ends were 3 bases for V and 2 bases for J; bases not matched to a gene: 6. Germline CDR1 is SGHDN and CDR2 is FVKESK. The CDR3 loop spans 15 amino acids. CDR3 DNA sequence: TGTGCCAGCAGCCAGGGGACAGGCTATCCCTACGAGCAGTACTTC. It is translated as CASSQGTGYPYEQYF.

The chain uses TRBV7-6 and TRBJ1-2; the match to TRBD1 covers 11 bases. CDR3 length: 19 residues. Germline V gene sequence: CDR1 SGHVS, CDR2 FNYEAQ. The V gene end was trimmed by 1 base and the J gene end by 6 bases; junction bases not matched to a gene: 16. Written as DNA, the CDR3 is TGTGCCAGCAGCTTAGTAGGGCCCGGGACAGGGGGTTTTCGACATGGCTACACCTTC. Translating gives CASSLVGPGTGGFRHGYTF.

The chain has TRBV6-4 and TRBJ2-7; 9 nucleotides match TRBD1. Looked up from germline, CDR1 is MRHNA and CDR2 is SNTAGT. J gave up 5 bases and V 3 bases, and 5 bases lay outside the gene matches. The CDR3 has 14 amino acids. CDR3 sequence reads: CASSEGQGTDEQYF. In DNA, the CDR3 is TGTGCCAGCAGTGAGGGACAGGGAACCGACGAGCAGTACTTC.

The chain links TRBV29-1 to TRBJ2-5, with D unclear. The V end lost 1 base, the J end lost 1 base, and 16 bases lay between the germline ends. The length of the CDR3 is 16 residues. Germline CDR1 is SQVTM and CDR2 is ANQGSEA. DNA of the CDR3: TGCAGCGTTGAAGTGGCAGGCTTTAGGCCCCAAGAGACCCAGTACTTC. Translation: CSVEVAGFRPQETQYF.

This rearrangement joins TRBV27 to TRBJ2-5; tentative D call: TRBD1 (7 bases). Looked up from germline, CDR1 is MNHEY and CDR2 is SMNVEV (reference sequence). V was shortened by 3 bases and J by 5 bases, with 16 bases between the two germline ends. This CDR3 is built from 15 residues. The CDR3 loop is CASSLYQGGRETQYF. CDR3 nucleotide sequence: TGTGCCAGCAGTTTGTATCAGGGGGGCAGGGAGACCCAGTACTTC.

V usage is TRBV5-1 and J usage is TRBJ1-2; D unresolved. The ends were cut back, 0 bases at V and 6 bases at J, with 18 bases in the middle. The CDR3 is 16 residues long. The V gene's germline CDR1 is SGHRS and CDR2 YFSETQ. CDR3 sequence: CASSLDRNTGGHGYTF. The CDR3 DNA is TGCGCCAGCAGCTTGGATCGTAACACCGGAGGCCATGGCTACACCTTC.

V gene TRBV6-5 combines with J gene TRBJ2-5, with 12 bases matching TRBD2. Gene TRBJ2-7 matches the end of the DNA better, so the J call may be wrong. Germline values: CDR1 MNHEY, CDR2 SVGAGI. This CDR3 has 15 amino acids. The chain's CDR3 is CASRRGLAGSYEQYF. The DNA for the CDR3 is TGTGCCAGCAGGAGGGGACTAGCGGGTTCCTACGAGCAGTACTTC.

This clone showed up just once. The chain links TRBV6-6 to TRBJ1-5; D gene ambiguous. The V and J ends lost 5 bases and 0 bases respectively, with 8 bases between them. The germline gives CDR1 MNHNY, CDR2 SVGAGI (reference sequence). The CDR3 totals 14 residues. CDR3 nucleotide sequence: TGTGCCAGCAGTCCTGGCGGTAGCAATCAGCCCCAGCATTTT. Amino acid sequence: CASSPGGSNQPQHF.

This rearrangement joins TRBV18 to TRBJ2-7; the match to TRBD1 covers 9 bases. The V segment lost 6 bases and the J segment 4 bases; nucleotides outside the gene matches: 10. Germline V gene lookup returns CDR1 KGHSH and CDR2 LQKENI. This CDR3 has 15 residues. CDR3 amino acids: CASSRVRDRAYEQYF. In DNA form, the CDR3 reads TGTGCCAGCTCGCGGGTACGGGACAGGGCGTACGAGCAGTACTTC.

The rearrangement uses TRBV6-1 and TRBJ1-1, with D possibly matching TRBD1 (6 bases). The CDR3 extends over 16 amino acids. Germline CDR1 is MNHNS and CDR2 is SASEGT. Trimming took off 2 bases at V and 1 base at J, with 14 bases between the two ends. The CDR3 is CASSERVGGANTEAFF. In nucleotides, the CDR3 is TGTGCCAGCAGTGAAAGGGTAGGGGGGGCGAACACTGAAGCTTTCTTT.

The chain's CDR3 is CASSPLMGGLNEQFF. CDR3 in DNA: TGTGCCAGCAGCCCCCTGATGGGCGGGTTAAATGAGCAGTTCTTC. This rearrangement joins TRBV7-6 to TRBJ2-1, with a tentative D call TRBD2 (5 bases). CDR3 size: 15 residues. Trimming removed 5 bases from V and 7 bases from J, with 18 bases in between. From germline, CDR1 is SGHVS and CDR2 FNYEAQ.

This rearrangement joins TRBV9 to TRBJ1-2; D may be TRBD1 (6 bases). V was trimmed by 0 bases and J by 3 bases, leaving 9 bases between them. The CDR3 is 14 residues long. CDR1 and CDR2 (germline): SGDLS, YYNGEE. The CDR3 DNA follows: TGTGCCAGCAGCGTAGGGACAGACTACTATGGCTACACCTTC. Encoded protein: CASSVGTDYYGYTF. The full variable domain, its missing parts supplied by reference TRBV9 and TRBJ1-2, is DSGVTQTPKHLITATGQRVTLRCSPRSGDLSVYWYQQSLDQGLQFLIQYYNGEERAKGNILERFSAQQFPDLHSELNLSSLELGDSALYFCASSVGTDYYGYTFGSGTRLTVV.

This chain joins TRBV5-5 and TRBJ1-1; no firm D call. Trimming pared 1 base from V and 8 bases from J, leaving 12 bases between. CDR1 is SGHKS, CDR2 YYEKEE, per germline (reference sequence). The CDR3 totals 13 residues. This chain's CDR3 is CASSLLAGGEAFF. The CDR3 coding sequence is TGTGCCAGCAGCTTGTTGGCAGGAGGGGAAGCTTTCTTT.

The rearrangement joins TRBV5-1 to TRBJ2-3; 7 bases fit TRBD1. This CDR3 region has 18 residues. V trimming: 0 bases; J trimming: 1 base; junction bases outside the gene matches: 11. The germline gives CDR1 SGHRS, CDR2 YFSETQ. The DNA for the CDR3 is TGCGCCAGCAGCTTGGTAGGTTTAGGGGGCCAGGGCACAGATACGCAGTATTTT. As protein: CASSLVGLGGQGTDTQYF.

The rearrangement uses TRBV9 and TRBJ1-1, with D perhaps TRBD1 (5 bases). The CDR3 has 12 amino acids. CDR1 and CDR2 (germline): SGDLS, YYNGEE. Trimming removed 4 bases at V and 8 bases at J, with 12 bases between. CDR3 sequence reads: CASSLPPGEAFF. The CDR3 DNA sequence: TGTGCCAGCAGCCTACCACCAGGGGAAGCTTTCTTT. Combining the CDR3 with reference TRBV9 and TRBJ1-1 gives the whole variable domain DSGVTQTPKHLITATGQRVTLRCSPRSGDLSVYWYQQSLDQGLQFLIQYYNGEERAKGNILERFSAQQFPDLHSELNLSSLELGDSALYFCASSLPPGEAFFGQGTRLTVV.

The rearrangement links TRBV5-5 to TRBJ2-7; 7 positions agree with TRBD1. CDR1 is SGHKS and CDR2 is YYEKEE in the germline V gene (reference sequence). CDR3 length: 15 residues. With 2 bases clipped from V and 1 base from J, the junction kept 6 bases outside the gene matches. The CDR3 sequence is CASSLRQGASYEQYF. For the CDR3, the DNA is TGTGCCAGCAGCTTACGACAGGGTGCGTCCTACGAGCAGTACTTC.

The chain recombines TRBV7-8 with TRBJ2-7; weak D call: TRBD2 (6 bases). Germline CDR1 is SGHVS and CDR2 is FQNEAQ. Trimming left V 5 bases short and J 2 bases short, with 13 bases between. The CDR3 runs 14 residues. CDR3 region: CASSQGLETYEQYF. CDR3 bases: TGTGCCAGCAGCCAGGGACTGGAGACCTACGAGCAGTACTTC.

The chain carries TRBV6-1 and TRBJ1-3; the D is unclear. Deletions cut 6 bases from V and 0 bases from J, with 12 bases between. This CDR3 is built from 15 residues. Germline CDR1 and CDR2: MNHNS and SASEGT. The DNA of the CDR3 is TGTGCCAGCAGCCTGAGGGCTTCCTCTGGAAACACCATATATTTT. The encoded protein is CASSLRASSGNTIYF.

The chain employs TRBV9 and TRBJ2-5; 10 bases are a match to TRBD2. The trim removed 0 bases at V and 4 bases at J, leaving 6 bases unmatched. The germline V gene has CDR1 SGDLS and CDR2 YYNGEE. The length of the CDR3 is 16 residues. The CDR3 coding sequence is TGTGCCAGCAGCGTAGAAGCGGGGGGGCTTGGAGAGACCCAGTACTTC. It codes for CASSVEAGGLGETQYF.

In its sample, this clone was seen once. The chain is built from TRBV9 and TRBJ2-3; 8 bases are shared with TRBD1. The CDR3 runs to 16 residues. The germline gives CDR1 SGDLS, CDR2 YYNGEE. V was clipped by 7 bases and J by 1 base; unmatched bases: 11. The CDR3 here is CASGRRGTGGTDTQYF. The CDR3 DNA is TGTGCCAGCGGACGAAGGGGGACAGGTGGCACAGATACGCAGTATTTT.